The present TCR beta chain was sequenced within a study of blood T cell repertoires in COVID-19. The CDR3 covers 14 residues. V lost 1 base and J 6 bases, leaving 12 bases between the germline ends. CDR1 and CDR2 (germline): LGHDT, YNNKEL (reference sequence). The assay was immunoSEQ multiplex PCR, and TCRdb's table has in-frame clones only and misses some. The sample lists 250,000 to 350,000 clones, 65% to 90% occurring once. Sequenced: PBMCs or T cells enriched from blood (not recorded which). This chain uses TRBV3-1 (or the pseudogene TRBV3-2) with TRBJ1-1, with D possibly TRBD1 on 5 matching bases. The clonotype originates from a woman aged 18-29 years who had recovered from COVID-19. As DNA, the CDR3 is TGTGCCAGCAGCCAAGGGGGAAAGGGGTCTGAAGCTTTCTTT. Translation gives CASSQGGKGSEAFF.